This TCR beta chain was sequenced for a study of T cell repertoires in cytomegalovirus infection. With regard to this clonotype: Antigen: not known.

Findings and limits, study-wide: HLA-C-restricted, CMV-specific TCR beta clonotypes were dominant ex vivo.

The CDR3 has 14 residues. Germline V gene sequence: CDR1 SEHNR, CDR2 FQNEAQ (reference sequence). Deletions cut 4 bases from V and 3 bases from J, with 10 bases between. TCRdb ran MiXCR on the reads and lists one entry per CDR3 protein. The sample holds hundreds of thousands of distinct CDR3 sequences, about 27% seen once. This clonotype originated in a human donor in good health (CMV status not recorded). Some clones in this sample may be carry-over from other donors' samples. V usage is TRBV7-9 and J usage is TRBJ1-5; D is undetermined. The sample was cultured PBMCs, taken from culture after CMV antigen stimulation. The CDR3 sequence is CASSSDLINQPQHF. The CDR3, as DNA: TGTGCCAGCAGCTCCGACCTTATCAATCAGCCCCAGCATTTT.